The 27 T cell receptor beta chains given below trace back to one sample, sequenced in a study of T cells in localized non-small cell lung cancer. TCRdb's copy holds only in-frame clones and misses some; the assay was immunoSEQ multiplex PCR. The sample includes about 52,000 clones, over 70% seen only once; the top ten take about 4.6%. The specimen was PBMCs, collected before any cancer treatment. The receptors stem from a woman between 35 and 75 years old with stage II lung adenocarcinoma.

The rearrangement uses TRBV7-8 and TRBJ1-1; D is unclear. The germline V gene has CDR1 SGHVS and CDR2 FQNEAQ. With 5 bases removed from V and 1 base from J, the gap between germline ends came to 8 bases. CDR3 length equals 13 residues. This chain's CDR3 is CASSDHANTEAFF. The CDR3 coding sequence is TGTGCCAGCAGCGACCATGCGAACACTGAAGCTTTCTTT.

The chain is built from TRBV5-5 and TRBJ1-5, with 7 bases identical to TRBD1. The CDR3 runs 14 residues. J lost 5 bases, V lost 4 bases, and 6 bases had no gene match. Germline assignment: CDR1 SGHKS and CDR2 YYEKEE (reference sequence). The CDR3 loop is CASSVQGNYQPQHF. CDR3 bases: TGTGCCAGCAGCGTACAGGGGAATTATCAGCCCCAGCATTTT.

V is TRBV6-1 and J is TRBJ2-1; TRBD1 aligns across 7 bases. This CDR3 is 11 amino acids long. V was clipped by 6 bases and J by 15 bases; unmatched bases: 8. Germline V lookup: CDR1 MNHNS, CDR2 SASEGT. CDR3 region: CASRGTAGGFF. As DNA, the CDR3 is TGTGCCAGCAGGGGGACAGCCGGAGGGTTCTTC.

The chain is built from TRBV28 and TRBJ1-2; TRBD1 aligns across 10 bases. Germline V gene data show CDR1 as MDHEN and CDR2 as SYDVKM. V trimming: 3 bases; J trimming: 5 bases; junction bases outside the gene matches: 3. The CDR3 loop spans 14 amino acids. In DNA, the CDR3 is TGTGCCAGCAGTTTTTCGGGACAGGGGTATGGCTACACCTTC. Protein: CASSFSGQGYGYTF.

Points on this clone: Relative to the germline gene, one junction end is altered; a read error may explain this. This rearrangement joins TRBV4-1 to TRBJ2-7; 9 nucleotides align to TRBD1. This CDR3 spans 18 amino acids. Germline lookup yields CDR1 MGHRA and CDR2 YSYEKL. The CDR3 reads CASSQDVGLRDRAYGQYF. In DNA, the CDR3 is TGCGCCAGCAGCCAAGACGTCGGGCTTCGGGACAGGGCCTACGGGCAGTACTTC.

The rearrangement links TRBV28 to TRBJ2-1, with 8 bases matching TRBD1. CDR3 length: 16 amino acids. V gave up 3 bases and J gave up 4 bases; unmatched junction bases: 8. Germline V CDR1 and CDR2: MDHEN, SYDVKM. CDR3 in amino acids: CASSFDRGRGYNEQFF. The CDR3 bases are TGTGCCAGCAGTTTTGACAGGGGCAGGGGGTACAATGAGCAGTTCTTC.

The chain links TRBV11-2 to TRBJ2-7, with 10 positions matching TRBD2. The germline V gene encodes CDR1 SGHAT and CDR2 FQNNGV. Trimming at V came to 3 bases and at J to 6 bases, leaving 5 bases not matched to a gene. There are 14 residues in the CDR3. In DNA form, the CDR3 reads TGTGCCAGCAGCTTCGGTCTAGCGGGGGCCGAGCAGTACTTC. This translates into CASSFGLAGAEQYF.

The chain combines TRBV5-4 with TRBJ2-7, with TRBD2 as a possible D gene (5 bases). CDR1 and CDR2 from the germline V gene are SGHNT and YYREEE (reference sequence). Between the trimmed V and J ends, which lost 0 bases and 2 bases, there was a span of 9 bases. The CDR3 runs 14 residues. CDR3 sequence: CASSLGGLAYEQYF. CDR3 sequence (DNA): TGTGCCAGCAGCTTGGGCGGGTTAGCCTACGAGCAGTACTTC.

The CDR3 nucleotides read TGTGCCAGCAGTTACGGTGCTGGAAACACCATATATTTT. It codes for CASSYGAGNTIYF. The chain is built from TRBV6-6 and TRBJ1-3, with unresolved D. V was trimmed by 2 bases and J by 2 bases, leaving 4 bases between them. Germline V gene data show CDR1 as MNHNY and CDR2 as SVGAGI (reference sequence). The CDR3 runs 13 residues.

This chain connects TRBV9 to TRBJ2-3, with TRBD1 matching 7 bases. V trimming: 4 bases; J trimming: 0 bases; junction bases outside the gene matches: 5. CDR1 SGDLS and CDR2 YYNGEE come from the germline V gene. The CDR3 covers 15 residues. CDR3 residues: CASSHTGASTDTQYF. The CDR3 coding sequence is TGTGCCAGCAGCCACACAGGGGCTAGCACAGATACGCAGTATTTT.

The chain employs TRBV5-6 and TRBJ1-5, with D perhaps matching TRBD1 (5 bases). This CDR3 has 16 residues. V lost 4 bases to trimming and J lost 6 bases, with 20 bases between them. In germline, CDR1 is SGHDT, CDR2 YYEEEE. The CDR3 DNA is TGTGCCAGCAGCCAATTTCAGGGTCGGGCAGGTCAGCCCCAGCATTTT. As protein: CASSQFQGRAGQPQHF.

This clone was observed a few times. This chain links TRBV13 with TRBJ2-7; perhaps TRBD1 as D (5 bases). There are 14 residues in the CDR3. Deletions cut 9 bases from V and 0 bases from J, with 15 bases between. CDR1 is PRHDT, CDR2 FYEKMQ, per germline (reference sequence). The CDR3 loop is CASFDSLSSYEQYF. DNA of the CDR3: TGTGCCAGTTTCGACAGCCTTAGCTCCTACGAGCAGTACTTC.

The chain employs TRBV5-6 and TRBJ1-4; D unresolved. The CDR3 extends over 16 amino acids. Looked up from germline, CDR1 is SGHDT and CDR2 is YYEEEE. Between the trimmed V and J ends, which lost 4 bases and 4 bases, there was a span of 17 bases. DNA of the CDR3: TGTGCCAGCAGCGATCAGAAGACTGGGATTAATGAAAAACTGTTTTTT. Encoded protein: CASSDQKTGINEKLFF. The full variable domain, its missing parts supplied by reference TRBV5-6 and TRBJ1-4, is DAGVTQSPTHLIKTRGQQVTLRCSPKSGHDTVSWYQQALGQGPQFIFQYYEEEERQRGNFPDRFSGHQFPNYSSELNVNALLLGDSALYLCASSDQKTGINEKLFFGSGTQLSVL.

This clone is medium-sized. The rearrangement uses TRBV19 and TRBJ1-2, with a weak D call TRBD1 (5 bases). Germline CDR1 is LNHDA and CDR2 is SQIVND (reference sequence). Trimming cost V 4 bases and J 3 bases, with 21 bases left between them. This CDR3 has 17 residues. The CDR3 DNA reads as TGTGCCAGTAGTACGGGAGCCGGGGCCGAAAACGACTATGGCTACACCTTC. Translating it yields CASSTGAGAENDYGYTF.

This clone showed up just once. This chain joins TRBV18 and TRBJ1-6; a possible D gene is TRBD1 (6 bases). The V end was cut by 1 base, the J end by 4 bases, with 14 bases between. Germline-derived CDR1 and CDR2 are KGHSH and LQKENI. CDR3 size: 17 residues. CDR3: CASSPRGGQSYNSPLHF. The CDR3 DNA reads TGTGCCAGCTCACCACGGGGTGGACAGTCTTATAATTCACCCCTCCACTTT.

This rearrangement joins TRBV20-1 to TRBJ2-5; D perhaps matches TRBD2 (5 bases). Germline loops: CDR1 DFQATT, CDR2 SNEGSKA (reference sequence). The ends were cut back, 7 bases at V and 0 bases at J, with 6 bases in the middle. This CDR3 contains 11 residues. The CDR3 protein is CSGGNQETQYF. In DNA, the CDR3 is TGCAGTGGAGGGAACCAAGAGACCCAGTACTTC.

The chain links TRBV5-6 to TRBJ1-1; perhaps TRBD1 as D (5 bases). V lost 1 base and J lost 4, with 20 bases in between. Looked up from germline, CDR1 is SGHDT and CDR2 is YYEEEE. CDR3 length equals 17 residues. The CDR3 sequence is CASSLRGVGGPRTEAFF. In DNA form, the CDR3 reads TGTGCCAGCAGCTTGAGAGGGGTAGGTGGGCCGCGCACTGAAGCTTTCTTT.

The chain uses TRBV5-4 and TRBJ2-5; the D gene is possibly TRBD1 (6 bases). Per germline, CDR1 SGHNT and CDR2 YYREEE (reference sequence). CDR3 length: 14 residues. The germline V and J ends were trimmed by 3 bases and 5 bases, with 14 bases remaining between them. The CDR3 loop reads CASSSGQSRETQYF. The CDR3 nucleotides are TGTGCCAGCAGCTCAGGACAGTCGCGGGAGACCCAGTACTTC.

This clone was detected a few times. CDR3 sequence: CAWSRRETDTQYF. The CDR3, as DNA: TGTGCCTGGAGTCGCAGGGAAACGGATACGCAGTATTTT. V and J are TRBV30 and TRBJ2-3; the D gene is possibly TRBD1 (5 bases). CDR3 length equals 13 residues. Germline V gene data show CDR1 as GTSNPN and CDR2 as SVGIG (reference sequence). V was pared by 2 bases and J by 6 bases, with 12 bases between. The full variable domain, completed using reference TRBV30 and TRBJ2-3, is SQTIHQWPATLVQPVGSPLSLECTVEGTSNPNLYWYRQAAGRGLQLLFYSVGIGQISSEVPQNLSASRPQDRQFILSSKKLLLSDSGFYLCAWSRRETDTQYFGPGTRLTVL.

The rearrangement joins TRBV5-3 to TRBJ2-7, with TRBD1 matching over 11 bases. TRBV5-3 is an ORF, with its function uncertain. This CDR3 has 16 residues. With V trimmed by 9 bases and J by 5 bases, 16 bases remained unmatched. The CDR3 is CAILTPGQGGVDEQYF. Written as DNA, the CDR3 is TGTGCCATCCTAACACCGGGACAGGGGGGTGTTGACGAGCAGTACTTC.

CDR3 sequence reads: CASSPNDGSEAFF. The CDR3 DNA reads TGTGCCAGCTCACCAAATGACGGGTCTGAAGCTTTCTTT. The rearrangement links TRBV18 to TRBJ1-1, with D hard to call. The CDR3 loop spans 13 amino acids. Looked up from germline, CDR1 is KGHSH and CDR2 is LQKENI. Trimming took 2 bases from V and 6 from J, leaving 10 bases between them.

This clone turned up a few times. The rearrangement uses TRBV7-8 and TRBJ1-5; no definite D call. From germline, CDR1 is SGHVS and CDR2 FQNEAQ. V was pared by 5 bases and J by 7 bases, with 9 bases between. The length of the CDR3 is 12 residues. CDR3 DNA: TGTGCCAGCAGCCCGAGATGGCAGCCCCAGCATTTT. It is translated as CASSPRWQPQHF.

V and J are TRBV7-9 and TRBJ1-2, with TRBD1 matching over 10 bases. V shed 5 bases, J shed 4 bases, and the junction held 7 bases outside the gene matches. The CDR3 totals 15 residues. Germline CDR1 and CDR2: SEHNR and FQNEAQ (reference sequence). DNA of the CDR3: TGTGCCAGCAGCCCAGCGACAGGGGGCGGCTATGGCTACACCTTC. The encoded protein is CASSPATGGGYGYTF.

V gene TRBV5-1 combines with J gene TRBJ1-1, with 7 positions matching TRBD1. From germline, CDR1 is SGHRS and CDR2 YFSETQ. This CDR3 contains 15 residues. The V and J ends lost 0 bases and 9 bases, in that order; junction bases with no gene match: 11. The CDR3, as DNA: TGCGCCAGCAGCTTGGGGGCCTCGACAGGGAACCAAGCTTTCTTT. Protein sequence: CASSLGASTGNQAFF.

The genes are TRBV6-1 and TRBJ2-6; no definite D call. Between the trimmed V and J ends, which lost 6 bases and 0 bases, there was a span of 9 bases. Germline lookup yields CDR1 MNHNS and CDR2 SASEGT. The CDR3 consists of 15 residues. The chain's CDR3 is CASRQLISGANVLTF. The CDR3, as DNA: TGTGCCAGCAGGCAACTAATCTCTGGGGCCAACGTCCTGACTTTC.

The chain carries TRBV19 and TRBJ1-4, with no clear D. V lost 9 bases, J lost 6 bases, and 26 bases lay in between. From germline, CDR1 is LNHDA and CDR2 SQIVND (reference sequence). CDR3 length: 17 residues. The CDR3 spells CAREPVRPSALDEKLFF. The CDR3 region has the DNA TGTGCCAGGGAACCGGTCCGACCATCGGCCCTGGATGAAAAACTGTTTTTT.

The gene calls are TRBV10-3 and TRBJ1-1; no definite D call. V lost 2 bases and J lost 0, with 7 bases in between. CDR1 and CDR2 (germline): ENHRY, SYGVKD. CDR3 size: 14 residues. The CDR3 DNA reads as TGTGCCATCAGTGAGGGAGAGTTGAACACTGAAGCTTTCTTT. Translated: CAISEGELNTEAFF.